This entry concerns a single T cell receptor beta chain. This sample stems from a study of blood T cell repertoires in COVID-19. Study background: The study drew acute and convalescent COVID-19 samples from the United States, Italy and Spain. T cells, B-cell-depleted T cells, or PBMCs supplied cDNA or gDNA.

Original processing methods: The assay estimated nucleated cells by amplifying reference gene primers. Clones were read by immunoSEQ multiplex PCR, and TCRdb kept only the in-frame ones, dropping some. V, J and clone size are taken as reported in that table, and D and trimming were inferred from the DNA itself. The table includes approximately 270,000 clones, roughly 90% detected once. This CDR3 has 15 residues. Germline-derived CDR1 and CDR2 are LNHDA and SQIVND (reference sequence). J was trimmed by 1 base and V by 4 bases; bases with no gene match: 3. The clonotype was recovered from a man aged 45 to 65 with acute or convalescent COVID-19. Input material: peripheral blood. The chain joins TRBV19 to TRBJ1-5, with TRBD1 matching 8 bases. CDR3 amino acids: CASSRGQASNQPQHF. In nucleotides, the CDR3 is TGTGCCAGTAGTAGGGGACAGGCCAGCAATCAGCCCCAGCATTTT.